The 24 T cell receptor beta chains listed next were all sequenced from one sample in a study of T cell responses to AZD1222 COVID-19 vaccine. The data were produced by immunoSEQ multiplex PCR, yet TCRdb's version contains in-frame clones alone and is incomplete. In the table there are under 95,000 clones, approximately 87% of which are singletons. The sample was peripheral blood, taken 28 days after the second AZD1222 dose. These receptors originate from an adult who received the AZD1222 COVID-19 vaccine.

The rearrangement uses TRBV5-1 and TRBJ2-2; 7 nucleotides agree with TRBD1. This CDR3 is built from 14 residues. Unmatched junction bases numbered 10, after V lost 9 bases and J lost 5 bases. In germline, CDR1 is SGHRS, CDR2 YFSETQ. The CDR3 coding sequence is TGCGCCACCCGAGACAGGGCGGAGACCGGGGAGCTGTTTTTT. Translation gives CATRDRAETGELFF.

The chain combines TRBV12-3 or TRBV12-4 with TRBJ1-5; D is unresolved. V lost 3 bases and J 6 bases, leaving 6 bases between the germline ends. The CDR3 spans 12 residues. The CDR3 DNA sequence: TGTGCCAGCAGTTTTCGGGGTCAGCCCCAGCATTTT. This gives the protein CASSFRGQPQHF.

V usage is TRBV2 and J usage is TRBJ2-6, with D tentatively TRBD1 (6 bases). The CDR3 spans 15 residues. Trimming stripped 4 bases from V and 7 bases from J, with 14 bases between. Germline V gene sequence: CDR1 SNHLY, CDR2 FYNNEI. CDR3 loop: CASSASTGTANVLTF. The DNA of the CDR3 is TGTGCCAGCAGTGCTAGTACAGGGACAGCCAACGTCCTGACTTTC.

The V gene is TRBV7-3, the J gene TRBJ2-2, with D maybe TRBD2 (5 bases). Deletions cut 0 bases from V and 0 bases from J, with 14 bases between. This CDR3 is 18 amino acids long. Germline V lookup: CDR1 SGHTA, CDR2 FQGTGA. The CDR3 region is CASSLTPSRYANTGELFF. The DNA of the CDR3 is TGTGCCAGCAGCTTAACTCCTAGCCGATACGCGAACACCGGGGAGCTGTTTTTT.

The chain combines TRBV15 with TRBJ2-3; TRBD2 is a possible D gene (5 bases). CDR3 size: 15 residues. Trimming removed 3 bases from V and 10 bases from J, with 20 bases in between. CDR1 and CDR2 from the germline V gene are LNHNV and YYDKDF (reference sequence). CDR3 coding DNA: TGTGCCACCAGCAGGGCCGGGGAAGGCTCGATCCCGCAGTATTTT. This sequence encodes CATSRAGEGSIPQYF.

This sequence joins TRBV5-4 and TRBJ1-5; the D is unclear. V lost 0 bases and J lost 5, with 6 bases in between. The CDR3 consists of 13 residues. CDR1 SGHNT and CDR2 YYREEE come from the germline V gene (reference sequence). CDR3 in DNA: TGTGCCAGCAGCTTGGATCAGGATCAGCCCCAGCATTTT. It yields the protein CASSLDQDQPQHF.

The chain is built from TRBV28 and TRBJ2-7; no firm D call. Germline V gene sequence: CDR1 MDHEN, CDR2 SYDVKM. The CDR3 covers 13 residues. With 4 bases removed from V and 5 bases from J, the gap between germline ends came to 12 bases. In DNA, the CDR3 is TGTGCCAGCAGTTCGGTGAGCCCCAACGAGCAGTACTTC. Protein sequence: CASSSVSPNEQYF.

This rearrangement joins TRBV28 to TRBJ1-5; TRBD1 might be the D (5 bases). Germline V gene sequence: CDR1 MDHEN, CDR2 SYDVKM. The CDR3 loop spans 16 amino acids. V lost 2 bases and J lost 7, with 18 bases in between. The chain's CDR3 is CASSLGGPGQWQPQHF. In DNA, the CDR3 is TGTGCCAGCAGTTTAGGGGGTCCAGGACAATGGCAGCCCCAGCATTTT.

CDR3: CASSASGTGNEKLFF. The CDR3 DNA follows: TGTGCCAGCTCAGCCTCCGGGACAGGGAATGAAAAACTGTTTTTT. This chain links TRBV18 with TRBJ1-4; 9 bases agree with TRBD1. The CDR3 length is 15 residues. Germline V CDR1 and CDR2: KGHSH, LQKENI. J lost 5 bases, V lost 5 bases, and 6 bases had no gene match.

This sequence joins TRBV3-1 (or the pseudogene TRBV3-2) and TRBJ2-7, with D unresolved. Looked up from germline, CDR1 is LGHDT and CDR2 is YNNKEL (reference sequence). This CDR3 contains 14 residues. Trimming pared 4 bases from V and 6 bases from J, leaving 16 bases between. The CDR3 DNA reads as TGTGCCAGCAGCCCCCCCACCTCTACGCGCGAGCAGTACTTC. This encodes CASSPPTSTREQYF.

This chain joins TRBV29-1 and TRBJ2-5; D not resolved. Germline loops: CDR1 SQVTM, CDR2 ANQGSEA. The CDR3 is made up of 13 amino acids. The ends were cut back, 3 bases at V and 4 bases at J, with 12 bases in the middle. The CDR3 loop reads CSVEKQVGETQYF. CDR3 sequence (DNA): TGCAGCGTTGAGAAGCAGGTGGGAGAGACCCAGTACTTC.

The J gene is TRBJ2-1, the V gene TRBV5-1; 14 bases are shared with TRBD2. The trim removed 3 bases at V and 5 bases at J, leaving 7 bases unmatched. Germline-derived CDR1 and CDR2 are SGHRS and YFSETQ. The CDR3 contains 17 residues. Here the CDR3 reads CASSSGTSGGWNNEQFF. In DNA form, the CDR3 reads TGCGCCAGCAGCTCCGGGACTAGCGGGGGTTGGAACAATGAGCAGTTCTTC.

The chain is built from TRBV12-3 or TRBV12-4 and TRBJ2-4, with TRBD2 matching 10 bases. CDR3 length: 13 residues. Trimming removed 6 bases from V and 6 bases from J; junction bases left unmatched: 2. CDR3 residues: CASRGTSANIQYF. CDR3 coding DNA: TGTGCCAGCAGGGGGACTAGCGCAAACATTCAGTACTTC.

The chain combines TRBV30 with TRBJ2-3; 11 bases align to TRBD2. The CDR3 is 16 residues long. Germline values: CDR1 GTSNPN, CDR2 SVGIG (reference sequence). V lost 0 bases, J lost 5 bases, and 7 bases stayed unmatched. CDR3 loop: CAWSVPSGGPGDTQYF. The CDR3 DNA follows: TGTGCCTGGAGTGTCCCTAGCGGGGGGCCGGGAGATACGCAGTATTTT.

V gene TRBV7-9 combines with J gene TRBJ2-7; perhaps TRBD1 as D (6 bases). This CDR3 comprises 12 residues. With 7 bases removed from V and 5 bases from J, the gap between germline ends came to 12 bases. Germline CDR1 and CDR2: SEHNR and FQNEAQ (reference sequence). The CDR3 loop reads CASNIQGHEQYF. CDR3 coding DNA: TGTGCCAGCAACATACAGGGCCACGAGCAGTACTTC. The variable domain in full, completed from reference TRBV7-9 and TRBJ2-7, reads DTGVSQNPRHKITKRGQNVTFRCDPISEHNRLYWYRQTLGQGPEFLTYFQNEAQLEKSRLLSDRFSAERPKGSFSTLEIQRTEQGDSAMYLCASNIQGHEQYFGPGTRLTVT.

The rearrangement uses TRBV9 and TRBJ2-2; D is possibly TRBD1 or TRBD2 (5 bases each). Per the germline V gene, CDR1 is SGDLS and CDR2 is YYNGEE. This CDR3 is built from 15 residues. Trimming shortened V by 4 bases and J by 4 bases, and 14 bases separated the two germline ends. Here the CDR3 reads CASSFSGLTTGELFF. The CDR3 region has the DNA TGTGCCAGCAGCTTCTCGGGGCTAACCACCGGGGAGCTGTTTTTT.

This clone has only one observation. As DNA, the CDR3 is TGTGCCAGTAGTATGAATTCGGGCTACGAGCAGTACTTC. Translated, it gives CASSMNSGYEQYF. The chain uses TRBV19 and TRBJ2-7; D is uncertain. Trimming pared 3 bases from V and 3 bases from J, leaving 9 bases between. The CDR3 extends over 13 amino acids. Germline V gene sequence: CDR1 LNHDA, CDR2 SQIVND (reference sequence). The whole variable domain, remainder taken from reference TRBV19 and TRBJ2-7, is DGGITQSPKYLFRKEGQNVTLSCEQNLNHDAMYWYRQDPGQGLRLIYYSQIVNDFQKGDIAEGYSVSREKKESFPLTVTSAQKNPTAFYLCASSMNSGYEQYFGPGTRLTVT.

The chain employs TRBV7-2 and TRBJ2-1; no definite D call. Deletions cut 2 bases from V and 0 bases from J, with 8 bases between. The CDR3 totals 15 residues. In germline, CDR1 is SGHTA, CDR2 FQGNSA. For the CDR3, the DNA is TGTGCCAGCAGCTTAAGCACGAGCTCCTACAATGAGCAGTTCTTC. As protein: CASSLSTSSYNEQFF.

V is TRBV7-3 and J is TRBJ2-2; 9 bases are a match to TRBD1. The J segment lost 6 bases and the V segment lost 4 bases, leaving 9 bases of the junction unmatched. The CDR3 sequence is 16 residues long. Looked up from germline, CDR1 is SGHTA and CDR2 is FQGTGA. The DNA for the CDR3 is TGTGCCAGCAGCTCCACAACAGGGGGCATCGCCGGGGAGCTGTTTTTT. Translating gives CASSSTTGGIAGELFF.

Regarding this clone: This specimen includes other DNA sequences encoding the same CDR3. The chain carries TRBV10-3 and TRBJ1-5, with TRBD1 as a possible D gene (5 bases). Trimming stripped 3 bases from V and 7 bases from J, with 13 bases between. Per the germline V gene, CDR1 is ENHRY and CDR2 is SYGVKD. The CDR3 is 14 amino acids. CDR3 residues: CAISDTGGGQPQHF. The CDR3 DNA reads TGTGCCATCAGTGATACCGGGGGAGGACAGCCCCAGCATTTT.

The chain combines TRBV5-4 with TRBJ2-4; 11 nucleotides agree with TRBD2. The CDR3 consists of 14 residues. Germline V gives CDR1 SGHNT, CDR2 YYREEE (reference sequence). V was clipped by 4 bases and J by 6 bases; unmatched bases: 3. The CDR3 nucleotides read TGTGCCAGCAGCCCGGGACTAGCGGTAAACATTCAGTACTTC. Its translation is CASSPGLAVNIQYF. The full variable domain, completed using reference TRBV5-4 and TRBJ2-4, is ETGVTQSPTHLIKTRGQQVTLRCSSQSGHNTVSWYQQALGQGPQFIFQYYREEENGRGNFPPRFSGLQFPNYSSELNVNALELDDSALYLCASSPGLAVNIQYFGAGTRLSVL.

The chain uses TRBV6-5 and TRBJ2-1; 9 bases are a match to TRBD1. CDR1 is MNHEY, CDR2 SVGAGI, per germline. This CDR3 region has 15 residues. The V and J ends lost 6 bases and 3 bases, in that order; junction bases with no gene match: 6. The CDR3 nucleotides read TGTGCCAGCAGCCCGACAGGGGGAGTCTACAATGAGCAGTTCTTC. Its translation: CASSPTGGVYNEQFF.

The J gene is TRBJ1-4, the V gene TRBV6-5; D unclear. The CDR3 has 15 residues. Germline V gene sequence: CDR1 MNHEY, CDR2 SVGAGI. V was cut by 7 bases and J by 7 bases, with 19 bases left in between. The CDR3 region is CASTPSGVRGEKLFF. CDR3 coding DNA: TGTGCCAGCACTCCCTCCGGGGTCCGCGGTGAAAAACTGTTTTTT.

The rearrangement uses TRBV4-2 and TRBJ1-2, with no clear D. This CDR3 spans 15 amino acids. Trimming removed 1 base at V and 0 bases at J, with 9 bases between. CDR1 and CDR2 from the germline V gene are LGHNA and YNFKEQ. CDR3 nucleotide sequence: TGTGCCAGCAGCCAAGTCACTTTGGCTAACTATGGCTACACCTTC. Translated: CASSQVTLANYGYTF.